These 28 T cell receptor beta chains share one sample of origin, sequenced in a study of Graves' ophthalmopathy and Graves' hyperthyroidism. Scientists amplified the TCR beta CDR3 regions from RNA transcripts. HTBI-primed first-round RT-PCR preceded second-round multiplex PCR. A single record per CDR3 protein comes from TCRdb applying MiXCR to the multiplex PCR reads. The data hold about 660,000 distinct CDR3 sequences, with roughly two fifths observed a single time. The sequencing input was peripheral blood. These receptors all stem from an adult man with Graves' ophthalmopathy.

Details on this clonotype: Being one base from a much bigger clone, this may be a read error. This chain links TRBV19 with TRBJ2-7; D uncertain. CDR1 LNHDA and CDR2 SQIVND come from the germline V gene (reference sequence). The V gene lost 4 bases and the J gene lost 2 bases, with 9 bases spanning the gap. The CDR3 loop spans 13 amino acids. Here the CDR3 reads CASSTGPTYEQYF. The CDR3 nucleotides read TGTGCCAGTAGTACCGGGCCCACCTACGAGCAGTACTTC.

The CDR3 region is CASSQPGHSPLHF. CDR3 nucleotide sequence: TGTGCCAGCAGTCAACCGGGACATTCACCCCTCCACTTT. The chain recombines TRBV2 with TRBJ1-6; a weak D match, TRBD1 (5 bases). The CDR3 is 13 residues long. Germline-derived CDR1 and CDR2 are SNHLY and FYNNEI. With 5 bases removed from V and 8 bases from J, the gap between germline ends came to 10 bases. The full variable domain, in which reference TRBV2 and TRBJ1-6 provide the parts outside the CDR3, is EPEVTQTPSHQVTQMGQEVILRCVPISNHLYFYWYRQILGQKVEFLVSFYNNEISEKSEIFDDQFSVERPDGSNFTLKIRSTKLEDSAMYFCASSQPGHSPLHFGNGTRLTVT.

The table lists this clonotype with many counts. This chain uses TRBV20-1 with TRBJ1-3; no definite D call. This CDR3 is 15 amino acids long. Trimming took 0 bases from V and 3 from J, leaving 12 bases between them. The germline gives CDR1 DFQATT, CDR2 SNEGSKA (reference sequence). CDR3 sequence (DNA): TGCAGTGCTAGAGATACCGGTTTTGATGGAAACACCATATATTTT. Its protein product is CSARDTGFDGNTIYF.

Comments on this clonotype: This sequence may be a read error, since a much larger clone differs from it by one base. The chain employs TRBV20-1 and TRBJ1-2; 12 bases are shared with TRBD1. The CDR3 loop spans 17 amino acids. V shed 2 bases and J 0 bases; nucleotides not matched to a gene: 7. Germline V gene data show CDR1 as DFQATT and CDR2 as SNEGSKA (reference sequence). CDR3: CSARRGTGGNTNYGYTF. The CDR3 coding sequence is TGCAGTGCTAGAAGAGGGACAGGGGGCAATACTAACTATGGCTACACCTTC.

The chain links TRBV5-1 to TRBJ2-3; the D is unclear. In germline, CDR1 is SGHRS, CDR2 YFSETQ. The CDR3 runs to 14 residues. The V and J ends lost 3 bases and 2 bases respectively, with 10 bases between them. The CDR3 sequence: CASSSKIDTDTQYF. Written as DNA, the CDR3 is TGCGCCAGCAGCTCCAAGATAGACACAGATACGCAGTATTTT.

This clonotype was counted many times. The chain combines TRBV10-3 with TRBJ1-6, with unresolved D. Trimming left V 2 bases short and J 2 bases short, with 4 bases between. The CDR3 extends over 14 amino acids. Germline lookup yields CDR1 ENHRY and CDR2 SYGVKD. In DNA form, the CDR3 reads TGTGCCATCAGTGAGAGCACCTATAATTCACCCCTCCACTTT. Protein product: CAISESTYNSPLHF.

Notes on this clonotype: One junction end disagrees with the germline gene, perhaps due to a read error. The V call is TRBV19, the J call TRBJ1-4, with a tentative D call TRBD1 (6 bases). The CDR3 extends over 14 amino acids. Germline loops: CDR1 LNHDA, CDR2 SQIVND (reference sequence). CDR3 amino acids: CASKSSRGREKLLF. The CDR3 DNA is TGTGCCAGTAAATCGTCCAGGGGAAGGGAAAAACTGCTTTTT.

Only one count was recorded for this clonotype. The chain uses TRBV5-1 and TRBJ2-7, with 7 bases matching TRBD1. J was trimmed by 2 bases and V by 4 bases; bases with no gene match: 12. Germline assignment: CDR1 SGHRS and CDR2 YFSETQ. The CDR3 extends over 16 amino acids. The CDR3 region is CASSTGDRNPPYEQYF. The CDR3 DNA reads TGCGCCAGCAGCACAGGGGACCGCAATCCCCCCTACGAGCAGTACTTC.

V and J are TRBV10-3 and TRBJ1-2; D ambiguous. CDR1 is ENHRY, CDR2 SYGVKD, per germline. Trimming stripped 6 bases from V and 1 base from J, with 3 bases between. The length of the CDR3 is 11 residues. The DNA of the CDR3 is TGTGCCATCAGGAATAACTATGGCTACACCTTC. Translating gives CAIRNNYGYTF.

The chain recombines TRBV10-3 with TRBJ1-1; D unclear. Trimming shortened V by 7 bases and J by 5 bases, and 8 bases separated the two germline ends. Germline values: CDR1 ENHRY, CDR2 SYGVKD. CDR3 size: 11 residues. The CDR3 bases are TGTGCCATCACGAACGGGACTGAAGCTTTCTTT. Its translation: CAITNGTEAFF.

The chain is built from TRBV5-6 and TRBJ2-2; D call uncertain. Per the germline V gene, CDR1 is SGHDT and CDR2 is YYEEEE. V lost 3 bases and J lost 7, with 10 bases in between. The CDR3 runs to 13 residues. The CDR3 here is CASSSRRSGELFF. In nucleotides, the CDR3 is TGTGCCAGCAGCTCTCGGAGAAGCGGGGAGCTGTTTTTT.

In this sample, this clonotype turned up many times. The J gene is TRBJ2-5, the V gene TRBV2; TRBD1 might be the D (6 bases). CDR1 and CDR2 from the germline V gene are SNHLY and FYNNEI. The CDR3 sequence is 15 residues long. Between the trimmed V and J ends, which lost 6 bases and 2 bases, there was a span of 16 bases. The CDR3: CASRSLRGAQETQYF. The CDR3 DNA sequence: TGTGCCAGCAGGTCCCTCAGGGGCGCACAAGAGACCCAGTACTTC.

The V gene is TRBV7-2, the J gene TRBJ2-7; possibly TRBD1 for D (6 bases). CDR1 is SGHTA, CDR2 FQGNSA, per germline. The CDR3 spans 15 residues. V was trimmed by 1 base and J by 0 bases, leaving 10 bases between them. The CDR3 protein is CASSLDWDISYEQYF. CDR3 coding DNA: TGTGCCAGCAGCTTAGATTGGGACATCTCCTACGAGCAGTACTTC.

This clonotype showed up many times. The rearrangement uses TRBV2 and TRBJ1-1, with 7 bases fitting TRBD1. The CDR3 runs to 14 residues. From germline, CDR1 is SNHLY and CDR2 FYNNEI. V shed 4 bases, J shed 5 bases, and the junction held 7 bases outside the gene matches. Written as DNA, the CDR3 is TGTGCCAGCAGTGCACGACAGGGCTTGACTGAAGCTTTCTTT. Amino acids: CASSARQGLTEAFF.

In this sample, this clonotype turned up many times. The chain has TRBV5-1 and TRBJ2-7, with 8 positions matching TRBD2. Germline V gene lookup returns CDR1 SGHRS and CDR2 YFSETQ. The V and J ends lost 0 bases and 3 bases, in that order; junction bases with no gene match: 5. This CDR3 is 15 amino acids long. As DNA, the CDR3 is TGCGCCAGCAGCTTGGAAAGCGGGAGCCTCTACGAGCAGTACTTC. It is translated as CASSLESGSLYEQYF.

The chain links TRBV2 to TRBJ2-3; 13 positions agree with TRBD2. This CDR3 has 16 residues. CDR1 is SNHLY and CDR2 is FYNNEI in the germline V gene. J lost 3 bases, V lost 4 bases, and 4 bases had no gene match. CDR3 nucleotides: TGTGCCAGCAGTGGACTAGCGGGAGGAGGGACAGATACGCAGTATTTT. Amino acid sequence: CASSGLAGGGTDTQYF.

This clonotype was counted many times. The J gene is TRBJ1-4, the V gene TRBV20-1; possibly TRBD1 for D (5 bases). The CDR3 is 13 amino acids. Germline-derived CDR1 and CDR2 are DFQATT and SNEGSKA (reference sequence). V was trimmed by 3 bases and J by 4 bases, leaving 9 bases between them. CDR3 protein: CSASPGDNEKLFF. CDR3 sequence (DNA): TGCAGTGCTAGCCCGGGGGATAATGAAAAACTGTTTTTT.

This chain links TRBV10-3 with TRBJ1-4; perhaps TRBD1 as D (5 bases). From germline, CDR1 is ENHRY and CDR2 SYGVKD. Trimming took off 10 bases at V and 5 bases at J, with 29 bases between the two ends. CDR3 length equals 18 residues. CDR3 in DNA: TGTGCCAGCAGCCAGGATGCACGACAGTACTGGGGGAATGAAAAACTGTTTTTT. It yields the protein CASSQDARQYWGNEKLFF.

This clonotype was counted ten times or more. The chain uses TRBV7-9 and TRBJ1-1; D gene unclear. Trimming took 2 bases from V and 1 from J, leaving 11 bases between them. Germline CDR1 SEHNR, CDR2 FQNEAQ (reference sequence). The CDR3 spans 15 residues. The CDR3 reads CASSLRVHTNTEAFF. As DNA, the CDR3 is TGTGCCAGCAGCTTAAGGGTTCACACGAACACTGAAGCTTTCTTT.

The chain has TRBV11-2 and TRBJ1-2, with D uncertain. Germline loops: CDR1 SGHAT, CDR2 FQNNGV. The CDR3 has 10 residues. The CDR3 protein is CASERHGYTF. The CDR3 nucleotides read TGTGCTAGCGAGAGACATGGCTACACCTTC. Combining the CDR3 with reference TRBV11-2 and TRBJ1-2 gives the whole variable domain EAGVAQSPRYKIIEKRQSVAFWCNPISGHATLYWYQQILGQGPKLLIQFQNNGVVDDSQLPKDRFSAERLKGVDSTLKIQPAKLEDSAVYLCASERHGYTFGSGTRLTVV.

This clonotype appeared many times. CDR3 nucleotides: TGTGCCAGCAGCCCCGACTCCGCGAGGGAGCAGTACTTC. Residues: CASSPDSAREQYF. The V call is TRBV7-9, the J call TRBJ2-7; D gene unclear. V lost 5 bases and J 7 bases, leaving 15 bases between the germline ends. Germline V gene lookup returns CDR1 SEHNR and CDR2 FQNEAQ (reference sequence). CDR3 length: 13 amino acids.

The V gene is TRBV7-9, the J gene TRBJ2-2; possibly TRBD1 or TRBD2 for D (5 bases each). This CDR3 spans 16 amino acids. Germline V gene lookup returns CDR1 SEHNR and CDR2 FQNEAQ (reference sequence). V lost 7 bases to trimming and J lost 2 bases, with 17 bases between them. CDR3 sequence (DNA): TGTGCCAGCAAAACTACCGGGGCAGCAAACACCGGGGAGCTGTTTTTT. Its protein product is CASKTTGAANTGELFF.

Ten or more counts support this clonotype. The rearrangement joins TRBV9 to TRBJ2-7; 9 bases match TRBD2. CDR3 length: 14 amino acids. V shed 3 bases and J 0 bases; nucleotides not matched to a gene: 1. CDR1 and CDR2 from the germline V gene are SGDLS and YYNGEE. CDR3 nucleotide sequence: TGTGCCAGCAGCGAAGCGGGAGGCTCCTACGAGCAGTACTTC. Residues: CASSEAGGSYEQYF.

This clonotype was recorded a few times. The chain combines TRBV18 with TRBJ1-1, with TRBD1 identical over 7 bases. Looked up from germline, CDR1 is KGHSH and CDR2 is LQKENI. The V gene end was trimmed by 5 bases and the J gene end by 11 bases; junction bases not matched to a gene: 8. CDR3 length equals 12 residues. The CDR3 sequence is CASSGQEGMAFF. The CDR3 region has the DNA TGTGCCAGCTCAGGACAGGAAGGGATGGCTTTCTTT.

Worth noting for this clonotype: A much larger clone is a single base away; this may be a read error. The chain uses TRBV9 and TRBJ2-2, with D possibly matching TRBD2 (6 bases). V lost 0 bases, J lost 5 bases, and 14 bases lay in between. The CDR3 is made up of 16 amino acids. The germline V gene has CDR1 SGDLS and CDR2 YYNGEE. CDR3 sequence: CASSVGRTSRTGELFF. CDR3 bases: TGTGCCAGCAGCGTAGGACGAACTAGCAGGACCGGGGAGCTGTTTTTT.

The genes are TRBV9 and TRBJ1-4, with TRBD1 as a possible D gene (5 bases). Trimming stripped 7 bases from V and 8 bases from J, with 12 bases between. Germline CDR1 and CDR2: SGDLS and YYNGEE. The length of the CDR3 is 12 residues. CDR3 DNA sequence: TGTGCCAGCTCAGAAGACAGCGAAAAACTGTTTTTT. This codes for CASSEDSEKLFF. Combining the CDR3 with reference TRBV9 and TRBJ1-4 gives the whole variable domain DSGVTQTPKHLITATGQRVTLRCSPRSGDLSVYWYQQSLDQGLQFLIQYYNGEERAKGNILERFSAQQFPDLHSELNLSSLELGDSALYFCASSEDSEKLFFGSGTQLSVL.

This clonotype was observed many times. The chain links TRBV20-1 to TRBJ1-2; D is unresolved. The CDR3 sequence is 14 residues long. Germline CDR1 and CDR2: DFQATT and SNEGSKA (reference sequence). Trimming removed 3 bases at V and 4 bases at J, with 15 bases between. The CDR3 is CSASFGRSSYGYTF. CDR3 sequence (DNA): TGCAGTGCTAGTTTCGGGAGGTCGTCCTATGGCTACACCTTC.

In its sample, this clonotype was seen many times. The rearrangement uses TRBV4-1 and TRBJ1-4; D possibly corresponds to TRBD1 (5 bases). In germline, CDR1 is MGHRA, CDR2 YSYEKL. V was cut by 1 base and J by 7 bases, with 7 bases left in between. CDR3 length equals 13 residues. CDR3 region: CASSQATVEKLFF. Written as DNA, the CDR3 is TGCGCCAGCAGCCAAGCGACAGTTGAAAAACTGTTTTTT.